These T cell receptor beta chains were read from a single sample in a study of long-term antiretroviral therapy in people with HIV. Libraries were prepared by immunoSEQ multiplex PCR; TCRdb keeps only in-frame clonotypes and omits some of them. The sample records 11,000 to 15,000 clones, 88% being singletons. Here the sequenced sample was unsorted PBMCs, taken 6.2 years after starting antiretroviral therapy. Receptors were obtained from a man aged 40-50 years with HIV. CDR3s include the opening cysteine and the closing phenylalanine or tryptophan. Fields, in order: J gene, D gene, clone size, CDR3 length, V gene, CDR3 DNA, CDR3 protein. A D gene is named only where the DNA matches it firmly. Rows give clone size only sometimes, using once, few, many, or a class for an expanded clone.

J gene: TRBJ2-1; D gene: .; clone size: once; CDR3 length: 15; V gene: TRBV11-1; CDR3 DNA: TGTGCCAGCAGCTTAGTGGTAGACTGGGTGGATGAGCAGTTCTTC; CDR3 protein: CASSLVVDWVDEQFF
J gene: TRBJ1-5; D gene: .; clone size: once; CDR3 length: 14; V gene: TRBV19; CDR3 DNA: TGTGCCAGTAGTATCCGACAGTTCAATCAGCCCCAGCATTTT; CDR3 protein: CASSIRQFNQPQHF
J gene: TRBJ2-7; D gene: TRBD1; clone size: .; CDR3 length: 17; V gene: TRBV19; CDR3 DNA: TGTGCCAGTAGTATTTCGCCCCCGACCAGGGGGCAGTACGAGCAGTACTTC; CDR3 protein: CASSISPPTRGQYEQYF
J gene: TRBJ1-1; D gene: .; clone size: .; CDR3 length: 13; V gene: TRBV5-6; CDR3 DNA: TGTGCCAGCAGCTCGGGGAGGAGCACTGAAGCTTTCTTT; CDR3 protein: CASSSGRSTEAFF
J gene: TRBJ2-7; D gene: .; clone size: once; CDR3 length: 17; V gene: TRBV27; CDR3 DNA: TGTGCCAGCAGTTTATCTCGGATGGGAGTGCAATCCTACGAGCAGTACTTC; CDR3 protein: CASSLSRMGVQSYEQYF
J gene: TRBJ1-1; D gene: .; clone size: .; CDR3 length: 17; V gene: TRBV4-1; CDR3 DNA: TGCGCCAGCAGCCAAGTCCTAAAAACCCAACGGGACACTGAAGCTTTCTTT; CDR3 protein: CASSQVLKTQRDTEAFF
J gene: TRBJ2-1; D gene: TRBD2; clone size: .; CDR3 length: 16; V gene: TRBV7-9; CDR3 DNA: TGTGCCAGCAGGCCCTCCGGGACTAGCGGGAGGTGGGAGCAGTTCTTC; CDR3 protein: CASRPSGTSGRWEQFF
J gene: TRBJ2-3; D gene: TRBD2; clone size: .; CDR3 length: 15; V gene: TRBV7-3; CDR3 DNA: TGTGCCAGCAGTCTCATAGCGGGAGCGACAGATACGCAGTATTTT; CDR3 protein: CASSLIAGATDTQYF
J gene: TRBJ1-5; D gene: TRBD1; clone size: .; CDR3 length: 15; V gene: TRBV27; CDR3 DNA: TGTGCCAGCAGGAATGGACAGGGATTAAGTCAGCCCCAGCATTTT; CDR3 protein: CASRNGQGLSQPQHF
J gene: TRBJ2-6; D gene: .; clone size: .; CDR3 length: 15; V gene: TRBV9; CDR3 DNA: TGTGCCAGCAGCGTAGCGGCCGGGATAGCCAACGTCCTGACTTTC; CDR3 protein: CASSVAAGIANVLTF
J gene: TRBJ2-7; D gene: TRBD2; clone size: few; CDR3 length: 15; V gene: TRBV28; CDR3 DNA: TGTGCCAGCAGTTTGAGCGGGAGGGCCATGGACGAGCAGTACTTC; CDR3 protein: CASSLSGRAMDEQYF
J gene: TRBJ2-7; D gene: .; clone size: .; CDR3 length: 14; V gene: TRBV11-2; CDR3 DNA: TGTGCCAGCAGCTTAGATGGGGCACGACCCGAGCAGTACTTC; CDR3 protein: CASSLDGARPEQYF
J gene: TRBJ2-1; D gene: .; clone size: .; CDR3 length: 18; V gene: TRBV9; CDR3 DNA: TGTGCCAGCAGCGTACACCCCGGGGGACAAAGCTCCTACAATGAGCAGTTCTTC; CDR3 protein: CASSVHPGGQSSYNEQFF
J gene: TRBJ1-2; D gene: TRBD1; clone size: .; CDR3 length: 17; V gene: TRBV27; CDR3 DNA: TGTGCCAGCAGTTTATCCCACAACAGGGGGAATTACTATGGCTACACCTTC; CDR3 protein: CASSLSHNRGNYYGYTF
J gene: TRBJ2-2; D gene: TRBD1; clone size: .; CDR3 length: 16; V gene: TRBV19; CDR3 DNA: TGTGCCAGTAGTATTTCTTGGACAGGGCCTGTCGGGGAGCTGTTTTTT; CDR3 protein: CASSISWTGPVGELFF
J gene: TRBJ2-1; D gene: .; clone size: .; CDR3 length: 20; V gene: TRBV29-1; CDR3 DNA: TGCAGCGTTGAAGGGGGGTTGGGAGCAGCGCCCCCCATCGGATACAATGAGCAGTTCTTC; CDR3 protein: CSVEGGLGAAPPIGYNEQFF
J gene: TRBJ2-2; D gene: TRBD2; clone size: once; CDR3 length: 14; V gene: TRBV2; CDR3 DNA: TGTGCCAGCAGTGAACGGGAGGCCCCCGGGGAGCTGTTTTTT; CDR3 protein: CASSEREAPGELFF
J gene: TRBJ2-1; D gene: TRBD2; clone size: few; CDR3 length: 15; V gene: TRBV6-4; CDR3 DNA: TGTGCCAGCAGTGACGGGGGGACTAGCTACAATGAGCAGTTCTTC; CDR3 protein: CASSDGGTSYNEQFF
J gene: TRBJ2-6; D gene: .; clone size: .; CDR3 length: 13; V gene: TRBV7-9; CDR3 DNA: TGTGCAGCCCGGGGATCTGGGGCCAACGTCCTGACTTTC; CDR3 protein: CAARGSGANVLTF
J gene: TRBJ1-5; D gene: TRBD1; clone size: .; CDR3 length: 18; V gene: TRBV7-8; CDR3 DNA: TGTGCCAGCAGCTTAGTTGGACGGACAGGTGATAGCAATCAGCCCCAGCATTTT; CDR3 protein: CASSLVGRTGDSNQPQHF
J gene: TRBJ1-1; D gene: .; clone size: .; CDR3 length: 15; V gene: TRBV27; CDR3 DNA: TGTGCCAGCAGCTTATGGGGGTTCATGAACACTGAAGCTTTCTTT; CDR3 protein: CASSLWGFMNTEAFF
J gene: TRBJ2-7; D gene: .; clone size: .; CDR3 length: 11; V gene: TRBV6-1; CDR3 DNA: TGTGCCAGCTCGGGACTTAACGGGCAGTACTTC; CDR3 protein: CASSGLNGQYF
J gene: TRBJ1-2; D gene: TRBD1; clone size: .; CDR3 length: 18; V gene: TRBV27; CDR3 DNA: TGTGCCAGCGGCCGGATTGGGACAGGGGCGCGTGCTAACTATGGCTACACCTTC; CDR3 protein: CASGRIGTGARANYGYTF
J gene: TRBJ2-2; D gene: .; clone size: .; CDR3 length: 15; V gene: TRBV9; CDR3 DNA: TGTGCCAGCAGCGTAGGAGTGGCCGGGGACGGGGAGCTGTTTTTT; CDR3 protein: CASSVGVAGDGELFF
J gene: TRBJ2-7; D gene: TRBD1; clone size: once; CDR3 length: 15; V gene: TRBV11-2; CDR3 DNA: TGTGCCAGCAGCCCCGGGACAGCTTTGACCTACGAGCAGTACTTC; CDR3 protein: CASSPGTALTYEQYF
J gene: TRBJ2-7; D gene: TRBD1; clone size: .; CDR3 length: 15; V gene: TRBV7-6; CDR3 DNA: TGTGCCAGCAGCTTAAACAGGGGGCTCGGCTACGAGCAGTACTTC; CDR3 protein: CASSLNRGLGYEQYF
J gene: TRBJ2-2; D gene: .; clone size: .; CDR3 length: 13; V gene: TRBV30; CDR3 DNA: TGTGCCTGGAGAGACCGGGCCACCGGGGAGCTGTTTTTT; CDR3 protein: CAWRDRATGELFF
J gene: TRBJ1-2; D gene: TRBD1; clone size: .; CDR3 length: 17; V gene: TRBV28; CDR3 DNA: TGTGCCAGCAGCTATTCCCGGGACAGTACGAGAGGCTATGGCTACACCTTC; CDR3 protein: CASSYSRDSTRGYGYTF
J gene: TRBJ2-1; D gene: TRBD2; clone size: .; CDR3 length: 16; V gene: TRBV11-3; CDR3 DNA: TGTGCCAGCAGCCCGGGGACTAGCCACTCCTACAATGAGCAGTTCTTC; CDR3 protein: CASSPGTSHSYNEQFF
J gene: TRBJ1-5; D gene: .; clone size: .; CDR3 length: 14; V gene: TRBV19; CDR3 DNA: TGTGCCAGTAGTATTCAGACAGTCAATCAGCCCCAGCATTTT; CDR3 protein: CASSIQTVNQPQHF
J gene: TRBJ1-1; D gene: .; clone size: .; CDR3 length: 11; V gene: TRBV28; CDR3 DNA: TGTGCCAGCAGCGTGTCAGGGTACGGTTTCTTT; CDR3 protein: CASSVSGYGFF
J gene: TRBJ2-2; D gene: .; clone size: hyperexpanded; CDR3 length: 13; V gene: TRBV6-4; CDR3 DNA: TGTGCCAGCAGTGACACAACCACCGGGGAGCTGTTTTTT; CDR3 protein: CASSDTTTGELFF
J gene: TRBJ2-1; D gene: .; clone size: few; CDR3 length: 15; V gene: TRBV27; CDR3 DNA: TGTGCCAGCAGTCTCCAGGGGGGAACCTACAATGAGCAGTTCTTC; CDR3 protein: CASSLQGGTYNEQFF
J gene: TRBJ2-2; D gene: .; clone size: .; CDR3 length: 13; V gene: TRBV4-1; CDR3 DNA: TGCGCCAGCAGCCAAGTTGAGGCCGGGGAGCTGTTTTTT; CDR3 protein: CASSQVEAGELFF
J gene: TRBJ2-1; D gene: TRBD2; clone size: .; CDR3 length: 16; V gene: TRBV5-1; CDR3 DNA: TGCGCCAGCAGCCCGGGACTAGCGGGAGGGCCGAATGAGCAGTTCTTC; CDR3 protein: CASSPGLAGGPNEQFF
J gene: TRBJ2-7; D gene: .; clone size: .; CDR3 length: 14; V gene: TRBV7-9; CDR3 DNA: TGTGCCAGCAGCATTACCGGGACACTTTACGAGCAGTACTTC; CDR3 protein: CASSITGTLYEQYF
J gene: TRBJ2-7; D gene: TRBD2; clone size: .; CDR3 length: 15; V gene: TRBV5-1; CDR3 DNA: TGCGCCAGCGCCTTCACGACTAGCGGCTCCTACGAGCAGTACTTC; CDR3 protein: CASAFTTSGSYEQYF
J gene: TRBJ1-2; D gene: TRBD1; clone size: .; CDR3 length: 15; V gene: TRBV14; CDR3 DNA: TGTGCCAGCAGCCAAGCCGGGACAGGGAGCTATGGCTACACCTTC; CDR3 protein: CASSQAGTGSYGYTF
J gene: TRBJ2-7; D gene: .; clone size: .; CDR3 length: 17; V gene: TRBV14; CDR3 DNA: TGTGCCAGCAGCCAAGGGATAGAGAGGACTACCACCTACGAGCAGTACTTC; CDR3 protein: CASSQGIERTTTYEQYF
J gene: TRBJ2-7; D gene: .; clone size: .; CDR3 length: 15; V gene: TRBV18; CDR3 DNA: TGTGCCAGTGCTCGGGGTGCGCCCCCGTTCTACGAGCAGTACTTC; CDR3 protein: CASARGAPPFYEQYF
J gene: TRBJ2-7; D gene: TRBD2; clone size: few; CDR3 length: 16; V gene: TRBV5-5; CDR3 DNA: TGTGCCAGCAGCGACGGACTAGCGGGAAACTCCTACGAGCAGTACTTC; CDR3 protein: CASSDGLAGNSYEQYF
J gene: TRBJ2-3; D gene: .; clone size: .; CDR3 length: 16; V gene: TRBV7-7; CDR3 DNA: TGTGCTAGCAGCTTAAGCGTGGGAGGCGGCACAGATACGCAGTATTTT; CDR3 protein: CASSLSVGGGTDTQYF
J gene: TRBJ2-1; D gene: TRBD2; clone size: .; CDR3 length: 16; V gene: TRBV28; CDR3 DNA: TGTGCCAGCAGTTTAGTTAGGCTAGCGGGAGGCAATGAGCAGTTCTTC; CDR3 protein: CASSLVRLAGGNEQFF
J gene: TRBJ1-1; D gene: TRBD1; clone size: .; CDR3 length: 18; V gene: TRBV28; CDR3 DNA: TGTGCCAGCAGTTTATTGCGAGACTGGACAGGGTCGGGGACTGAAGCTTTCTTT; CDR3 protein: CASSLLRDWTGSGTEAFF
J gene: TRBJ2-7; D gene: .; clone size: .; CDR3 length: 14; V gene: TRBV6-6; CDR3 DNA: TGTGCCAGCAGTTTATTCCCGAACTCCTACGAGCAGTACTTC; CDR3 protein: CASSLFPNSYEQYF
J gene: TRBJ2-7; D gene: TRBD1; clone size: .; CDR3 length: 14; V gene: TRBV7-2; CDR3 DNA: TGTGCCAGCAGCCGGGACAGGGGAACCTACGAGCAGTACTTC; CDR3 protein: CASSRDRGTYEQYF